A selection of T cell receptor beta chains follows, all from one sample in a study of T cell responses to AZD1222 COVID-19 vaccine. Measured with immunoSEQ multiplex PCR; TCRdb has only the in-frame clones, and not every one. In the table there are 100,000 or so clones, 90% of which are singletons. Sequencing was performed on peripheral blood, taken on day 0 of AZD1222 vaccination. These receptor sequences come from an adult in good health. Both conserved end residues are part of each CDR3. The D gene is left open where the match is weak. Where a row states a size, it is once, few, many or the class of an expanded clone; other rows omit it.

>TRBJ1-3|.|16|TRBV7-2|.
TGTGCCAGCAGCTTAGGGGCGGCAGGACCTGGAAACACCATATATTTT
CASSLGAAGPGNTIYF
>TRBJ1-5|.|13|TRBV5-4|.
TGTGCCAGCAGCATCGATAGCAATCAGCCCCAGCATTTT
CASSIDSNQPQHF
>TRBJ2-2|.|18|TRBV6-1|TRBD2
TGTGCCAGCAGTGGGGGACTAGCCCTCCGATTTAACACCGGGGAGCTGTTTTTT
CASSGGLALRFNTGELFF
>TRBJ2-5|once|15|TRBV3-1/TRBV3-2|.
TGTGCCAGCAGCTTCCTAAACCGTTTCGGGGAGACCCAGTACTTC
CASSFLNRFGETQYF
>TRBJ1-2|.|18|TRBV7-9|TRBD1
TGTGCCAGCAGCTCTCGCACAGAACCGGGACAGAGACTCTATGGCTACACCTTC
CASSSRTEPGQRLYGYTF
>TRBJ2-5|.|13|TRBV11-3|.
TGTGCCAGCAGCAGACGGGACGGGCAGACCCAGTACTTC
CASSRRDGQTQYF
>TRBJ2-7|.|11|TRBV20-1|.
TGCAGTGCTAGACTAGTGCGTGAGCAGTACTTC
CSARLVREQYF
>TRBJ1-2|.|14|TRBV28|.
TGTGCCAGCAGTCCCAGGGTGGTTGGGTATGGCTACACCTTC
CASSPRVVGYGYTF
>TRBJ2-3|.|11|TRBV20-1|TRBD2
TGCAGTGCCGGACTAGCGGATACGCAGTATTTT
CSAGLADTQYF
>TRBJ1-2|.|15|TRBV2|.
TGTGCCAGCAGTGCCGCCGTTACAGGGAACTATGGCTACACCTTC
CASSAAVTGNYGYTF
>TRBJ2-2|.|15|TRBV7-7|.
TGTGCCAGCAGCGGACTCAGGGGAGGGGCCGGGGAGCTGTTTTTT
CASSGLRGGAGELFF
>TRBJ2-7|.|19|TRBV27|.
TGTGCCAGCAGTTTAACGGGTGCTGATGTGTTTAGGACCATCTACGAGCAGTACTTC
CASSLTGADVFRTIYEQYF
>TRBJ1-1|.|14|TRBV5-5|.
TGTGCCAGCACCTCCCCCGGGGGACGGGCTGAAGCTTTCTTT
CASTSPGGRAEAFF
>TRBJ1-1|.|13|TRBV3-1/TRBV3-2|.
TGTGCCAGCAGCCAAGAATTAAGGAACGTACCTTTCTTT
CASSQELRNVPFF
>TRBJ2-2|.|13|TRBV11-2|.
TGTGCCAGCAGCCCCCAGTACACCGGGGAGCTGTTTTTT
CASSPQYTGELFF
>TRBJ1-6|once|13|TRBV12-3/TRBV12-4|.
TGTGCCAGCAGTTGGACAGAGAATTCACCCCTCCACTTT
CASSWTENSPLHF
>TRBJ1-3|.|15|TRBV5-6|.
TGTGCCAGCAGCTTCCGGACAGTCTCTGGAAACACCATATATTTT
CASSFRTVSGNTIYF
>TRBJ1-2|.|14|TRBV15|.
TGTGCCACCAGCAGAGACCAGGGGAAATATGGCTACACCTTC
CATSRDQGKYGYTF
>TRBJ1-2|.|14|TRBV28|.
TGTGCCAGCAGTTTGTTAGCAGGGCAAGCTGGCTACACCTTC
CASSLLAGQAGYTF
>TRBJ2-1|.|17|TRBV5-1|TRBD2
TGCGCCAGCAGCCTAAAAGCGGGGGCGTTGGTCTACAATGAGCAGTTCTTC
CASSLKAGALVYNEQFF
>TRBJ1-4|.|16|TRBV5-1|.
TGCGCCAGCAGCTTGGCCGCGTCGATGGGGGGTGAAAAACTGTTTTTT
CASSLAASMGGEKLFF
>TRBJ1-1|.|13|TRBV2|.
TGTGCCAGCAGTGAAGTCAGGGGCACTGAAGCTTTCTTT
CASSEVRGTEAFF
>TRBJ2-5|.|14|TRBV7-2|.
TGTGCCAGCAGCTTATACTCTACTGAAGAGACCCAGTACTTC
CASSLYSTEETQYF
>TRBJ1-4|.|16|TRBV2|.
TGTGCCAGCAGTTCGTACAGGGTCGTGGGTCATGAAAAACTGTTTTTT
CASSSYRVVGHEKLFF
>TRBJ2-1|once|15|TRBV7-6|TRBD2
TGTGCCAGCAGCGCGAGCGGGGGGAACTACAATGAGCAGTTCTTC
CASSASGGNYNEQFF
>TRBJ1-2|.|15|TRBV5-4|.
TGTGCCAGCAGTCTTCCTGACAGAAGGTCGCTTGGCTACACCTTC
CASSLPDRRSLGYTF
>TRBJ1-1|.|15|TRBV7-6|.
TGTGCCAGCAGCTTAGCGCTTGAGGGTTTCACTGAAGCTTTCTTT
CASSLALEGFTEAFF
>TRBJ1-6|.|14|TRBV15|.
TGTGCCACCAGCTTAGCCAGGGGCGGCTCACCCCTCCACTTT
CATSLARGGSPLHF
>TRBJ2-7|.|14|TRBV5-5|.
TGTGCCAGCAGCTTCCCCCTGGGCTCCTACGAGCAGTACTTC
CASSFPLGSYEQYF
>TRBJ2-1|.|12|TRBV12-3/TRBV12-4|.
TGTGCCAGCGGAGCGTATACCAATGAGCAGTTCTTC
CASGAYTNEQFF
>TRBJ2-5|once|13|TRBV15|.
TGTGCCACCAGCAGAGATCCCGGAGAGACCCAGTACTTC
CATSRDPGETQYF
>TRBJ1-6|.|16|TRBV7-9|TRBD1
TGTGCCAGCAGCCCTTCGGGGAGGGGGCAAAGTTCACCCCTCCACTTT
CASSPSGRGQSSPLHF
>TRBJ1-2|.|14|TRBV11-2|TRBD1
TGTGCCAGCAGCTTAGGGACAGGGGAGTATGGCTACACCTTC
CASSLGTGEYGYTF
>TRBJ2-1|.|15|TRBV3-1/TRBV3-2|.
TGTGCCAGCAGCCAAGGTCCCCATCCGGGGAGTGAGCAGTTCTTC
CASSQGPHPGSEQFF
>TRBJ2-1|.|17|TRBV5-1|TRBD1
TGCGCCAGCAGCAAAACGACAGGGGCCACCTCCTACAATGAGCAGTTCTTC
CASSKTTGATSYNEQFF
>TRBJ2-1|.|13|TRBV30|.
TGTGCCTGGAGTGTGATAACTTACAATGAGCAGTTCTTC
CAWSVITYNEQFF
>TRBJ2-2|once|13|TRBV27|.
TGTGCCAGCAGTGGCGGGAACACCGGGGAGCTGTTTTTT
CASSGGNTGELFF
>TRBJ1-4|.|14|TRBV3-1/TRBV3-2|.
TGTGCCAGCAGCCAGAATCTCGGAAGTGAAAAACTGTTTTTT
CASSQNLGSEKLFF
>TRBJ1-1|.|13|TRBV3-1/TRBV3-2|.
TGTGCCAGCAGCCAAAGGGGGGTGTATAATGCTTTCTTT
CASSQRGVYNAFF
>TRBJ1-3|.|14|TRBV11-2|TRBD1
TGTGCCAGCAGGAGAGACAGGGTGGGAAACACCATATATTTT
CASRRDRVGNTIYF
>TRBJ1-1|.|14|TRBV5-1|.
TGCGCCAGCAGCTTGGACCAGGGAGACACTGAAGCTTTCTTT
CASSLDQGDTEAFF
>TRBJ2-2|.|16|TRBV7-9|TRBD2
TGTGCCAGCAGCTCCCCCCCGGGAGGGAACACCGGGGAGCTGTTTTTT
CASSSPPGGNTGELFF
>TRBJ2-7|.|16|TRBV28|TRBD1
TGTGCCAGCAGTCCCTGGGACAGGCTTCGGACCTACGAGCAGTACTTC
CASSPWDRLRTYEQYF
>TRBJ2-7|.|12|TRBV2|TRBD1
TGTGCCAGCACTATACAGGGGTACGAGCAGTACTTC
CASTIQGYEQYF
>TRBJ1-5|.|18|TRBV5-8|.
TGTGCCAGCAGCTTGAGGTATTCCAAGGCCGGTAGCAATCAGCCCCAGCATTTT
CASSLRYSKAGSNQPQHF
>TRBJ1-2|.|14|TRBV7-2|.
TGTGCCAGCAGCTTAGCGGGGGCATATGACGGCTACACCTTC
CASSLAGAYDGYTF
>TRBJ1-1|.|13|TRBV19|.
TGTGCCAGTAGCCGCCGGGGGGACACTGAAGCTTTCTTT
CASSRRGDTEAFF
>TRBJ1-5|.|12|TRBV2|.
TGTGCCAGCACCCGGCTGGGACAGCCCCAGCATTTT
CASTRLGQPQHF
>TRBJ2-2|once|13|TRBV29-1|.
TGCAGCGTTTCCCAGGGGAGTCAACGGGAGCTGTTTTTT
CSVSQGSQRELFF
>TRBJ1-6|.|14|TRBV4-1|.
TGCGCCAGCAGCCACGTCACTTATAATTCACCCCTCCACTTT
CASSHVTYNSPLHF
>TRBJ2-2|.|14|TRBV10-3|.
TGTGCCATCAGTGAAGTAGGGGTCACCGGGGAGCTGTTTTTT
CAISEVGVTGELFF
>TRBJ1-2|.|14|TRBV4-2|.
TGTGCCAGCAGCCAAGAAACGAGACAGAGTGGCTACACCTTC
CASSQETRQSGYTF
>TRBJ1-2|few|16|TRBV2|.
TGTGCCAGCAGTGAAAGGTCGGACAGACGGGCTATGGGCTACACCTTC
CASSERSDRRAMGYTF
>TRBJ1-1|.|16|TRBV5-4|.
TGTGCCAGCAGCGGAAGGACTTTTAGTACAAACACTGAAGCTTTCTTT
CASSGRTFSTNTEAFF
>TRBJ2-3|.|11|TRBV12-3/TRBV12-4|TRBD1
TGTGCCAGCAGGAACAGGGGGCAACAGTATTTT
CASRNRGQQYF